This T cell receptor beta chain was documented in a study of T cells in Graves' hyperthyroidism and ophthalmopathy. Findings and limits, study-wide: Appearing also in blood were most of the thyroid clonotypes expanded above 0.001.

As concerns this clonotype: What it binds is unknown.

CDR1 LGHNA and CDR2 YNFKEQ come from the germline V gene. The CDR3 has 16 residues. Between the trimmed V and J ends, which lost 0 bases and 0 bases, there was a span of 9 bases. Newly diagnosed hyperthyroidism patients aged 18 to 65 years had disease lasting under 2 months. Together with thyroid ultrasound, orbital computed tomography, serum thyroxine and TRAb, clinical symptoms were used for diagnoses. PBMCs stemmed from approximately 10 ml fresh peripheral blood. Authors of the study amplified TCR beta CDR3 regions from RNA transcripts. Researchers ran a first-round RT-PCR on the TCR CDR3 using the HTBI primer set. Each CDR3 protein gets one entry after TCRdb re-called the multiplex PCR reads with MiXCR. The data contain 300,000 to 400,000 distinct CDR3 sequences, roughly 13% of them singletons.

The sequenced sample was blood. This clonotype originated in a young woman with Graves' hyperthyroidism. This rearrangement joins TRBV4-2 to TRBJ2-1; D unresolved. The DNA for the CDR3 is TGTGCCAGCAGCCAAGATCCCCGGGTCTCCTACAATGAGCAGTTCTTC. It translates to CASSQDPRVSYNEQFF.